This is a list of T cell receptor beta chains from one sample in a study of Graves' ophthalmopathy and Graves' hyperthyroidism. Using its own MiXCR run on the multiplex PCR reads, TCRdb lists one record per CDR3 protein. The sample has 600,000 to 650,000 distinct CDR3 sequences, approximately 21% seen once. Material for sequencing was peripheral blood. The receptors here all came from a woman aged 18-29 years with stable Graves' hyperthyroidism. Some clones in this sample may be carry-over from other donors' samples. Both conserved end residues are part of each CDR3. D genes are given only for firm matches. Only some rows state a clone size, as once, few, many or a class for expanded clones.

TRBV2	NA	TRBJ1-5	NA	TGTGCCAGCCAAGCAGGAGGGACCAATCAGCCCCAGCATTTT	CASQAGGTNQPQHF
TRBV7-2	many	TRBJ1-1	TRBD1	TGTGCCAGCAGCCACGGGGGACAGTATGAAGCTTTCTTT	CASSHGGQYEAFF
TRBV6-2/TRBV6-3	NA	TRBJ1-5	NA	TGTGCCAGCAGTCCGGATGTTACCCAGCCCCAGCATTTT	CASSPDVTQPQHF
TRBV12-3/TRBV12-4	NA	TRBJ1-2	NA	TGTGCCAGCAGTTTCAAGGCCACAGTAGGCTACACCTTC	CASSFKATVGYTF
TRBV9	NA	TRBJ1-1	NA	TGTGCCAGCAGCGTAGATTTCCAGGGATCCACTGAAGCTTTCTTT	CASSVDFQGSTEAFF
TRBV26	NA	TRBJ2-2	NA	TGTGCCAGCAGCCTGTACAGGGATCGAGGTACCGGGGAGCTGTTTTTT	CASSLYRDRGTGELFF
TRBV6-2/TRBV6-3	many	TRBJ1-5	TRBD1	TGTGCCAGCAGTAGGACAGGGTCCACCAGAGGAAATCAGCCCCAGCATTTT	CASSRTGSTRGNQPQHF
TRBV12-3/TRBV12-4	many	TRBJ1-5	TRBD1	TGTGCCAGCAGACCTAATACAGGGGTAAGCAATCAGCCCCAGCATTTT	CASRPNTGVSNQPQHF
TRBV5-1	many	TRBJ2-6	NA	TGCGCCAGCAGCTTGGACAGTCGCTCTGGGGCCAACGTCCTGACTTTC	CASSLDSRSGANVLTF
TRBV6-2/TRBV6-3	many	TRBJ2-7	NA	TGTGCCAGCAGTTACCCCTCCTTCGACGGTCCCTACGAGCAGTACTTC	CASSYPSFDGPYEQYF
TRBV6-5	many	TRBJ2-5	NA	TGTGCCAGCAGTTACTCGCGGGCCAGCGAGACCCAGTACTTC	CASSYSRASETQYF
TRBV9	NA	TRBJ2-5	TRBD1	TGTGCCAGCAGCGTAGGGCCTGGGACAGGGGATCGGGAGACCCAGTACTTC	CASSVGPGTGDRETQYF
TRBV6-5	many	TRBJ1-5	NA	TGTGCCAGCAAGGTGGGCGATCAGCCCCAGCATTTT	CASKVGDQPQHF
TRBV6-5	many	TRBJ1-1	NA	TGTGCCAGCAGTTCCCAAGGGTCTCAGAGACATGAAGCTTTCTTT	CASSSQGSQRHEAFF
TRBV6-1	many	TRBJ1-2	TRBD1	TGTGCCAGCGGGGACAGGGGGCCAAGTGATGGCTACACCTTC	CASGDRGPSDGYTF
TRBV20-1	many	TRBJ1-6	TRBD1	TGCAGTGCTAGAGCCGAGGACAGGGCAGGATCACCCCTCCACTTT	CSARAEDRAGSPLHF
TRBV7-2	many	TRBJ1-2	TRBD1	TGTGCCAGCAGCTCCAACAGGGGGCATGGCTACACCTTC	CASSSNRGHGYTF
TRBV13	many	TRBJ1-2	NA	TGTGCCAGCAGCTCACCCAGGTACAGGCCTATCTACACCTTC	CASSSPRYRPIYTF
TRBV15	NA	TRBJ1-1	TRBD1	TGTGCCACCAGCAGGGCCGGGACAGGGGCCACTGAAGCTTTCTTT	CATSRAGTGATEAFF
TRBV6-2/TRBV6-3	NA	TRBJ1-1	TRBD1	TGTGCCAGCAGTTACAATGGCAGGGGGAGAGCTTTCTTT	CASSYNGRGRAFF
TRBV12-5	NA	TRBJ1-6	NA	TGTGCTAGTGGCCCCCCGGGGGGGGGAAATTCACCCCTCCACTTT	CASGPPGGGNSPLHF
TRBV6-1	many	TRBJ2-5	NA	TGTGCCAGCAGTGAAGTTTCGATGGAGACCCAGTACTTC	CASSEVSMETQYF
TRBV19	many	TRBJ1-6	NA	TGTGCCAGTAAAAACCGTGGCAGGGAAAATTCACCCCTCCACTTT	CASKNRGRENSPLHF
TRBV7-9	many	TRBJ2-7	TRBD1	TGTGCCAGCAGCTGGGACAGGGCTATCTACGAGCAGTACTTC	CASSWDRAIYEQYF
TRBV10-3	many	TRBJ1-6	TRBD1	TGTGCCATCAGTGAGTGGGACAGGATCGAGCCCCTCCACTTT	CAISEWDRIEPLHF
TRBV7-8	many	TRBJ2-5	TRBD1	TGTGCCAGCAGCTTAGCCTGGGGGACAGGGGCAGAGACCCAGTACTTC	CASSLAWGTGAETQYF
TRBV2	few	TRBJ2-5	NA	TGTGCCAGCATGGGGGGAGAGACCCAGTACTTC	CASMGGETQYF
TRBV19	many	TRBJ2-2	NA	TGTGCCAGTAAGGAACAGATGAACACCGGGGAGCTGTTTTTT	CASKEQMNTGELFF
TRBV20-1	many	TRBJ2-2	TRBD1	TGCAGTGCTAGAGATTACAGGGGCGTAGGCACCGGGGAGCTGTTTTTT	CSARDYRGVGTGELFF
TRBV6-1	once	TRBJ2-2	NA	TGTGCCAGCAGTGAGTGGGGAGAAGGAACCGGGGAGCTGTTTTTT	CASSEWGEGTGELFF
TRBV7-9	NA	TRBJ1-6	TRBD1	TGTGCCAGCAGCGCTCCGGGACAGGGGCTATCTTCACCCCTCCACTTT	CASSAPGQGLSSPLHF
TRBV3-1	few	TRBJ2-3	NA	TGTGCCAGCAGCCAAGAGGCCTACACAGATACGCAGTATTTT	CASSQEAYTDTQYF
TRBV27	NA	TRBJ2-7	NA	TGTGCCAGCAGCGGGACTCCCTCCTACGAGCAGTACTTC	CASSGTPSYEQYF